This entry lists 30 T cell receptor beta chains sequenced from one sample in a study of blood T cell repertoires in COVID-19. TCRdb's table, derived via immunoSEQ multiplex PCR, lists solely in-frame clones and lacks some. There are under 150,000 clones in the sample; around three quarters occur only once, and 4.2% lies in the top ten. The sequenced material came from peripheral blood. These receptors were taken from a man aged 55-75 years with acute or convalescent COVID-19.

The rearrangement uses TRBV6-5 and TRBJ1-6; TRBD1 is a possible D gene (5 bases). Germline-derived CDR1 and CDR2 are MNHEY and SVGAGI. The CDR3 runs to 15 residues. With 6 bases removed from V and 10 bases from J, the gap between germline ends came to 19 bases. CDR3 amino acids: CASRSGGGDGSPLHF. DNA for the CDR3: TGTGCCAGCAGAAGCGGGGGAGGAGATGGATCACCCCTCCACTTT.

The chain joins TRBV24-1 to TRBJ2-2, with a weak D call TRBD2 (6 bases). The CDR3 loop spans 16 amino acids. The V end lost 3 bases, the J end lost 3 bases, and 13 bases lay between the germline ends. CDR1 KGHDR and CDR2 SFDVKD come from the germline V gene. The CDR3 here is CATSDGDRGDTGELFF. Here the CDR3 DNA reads TGTGCCACCAGTGATGGGGACCGCGGGGACACCGGGGAGCTGTTTTTT.

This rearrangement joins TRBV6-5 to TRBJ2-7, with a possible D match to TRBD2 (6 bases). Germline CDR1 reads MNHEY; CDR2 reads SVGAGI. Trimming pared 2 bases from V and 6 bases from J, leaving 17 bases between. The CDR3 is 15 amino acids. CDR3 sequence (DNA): TGTGCCAGCAGTTACAGCCGTACTCAGGGAGGCGAGCAGTACTTC. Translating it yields CASSYSRTQGGEQYF.

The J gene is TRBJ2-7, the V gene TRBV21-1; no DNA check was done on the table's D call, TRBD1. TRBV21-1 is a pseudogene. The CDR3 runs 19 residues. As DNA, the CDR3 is TGTGCCAGCAGCAAATCAAACTGGCACGACAGGGTGGATCCCTACGAGCAGTACTTC. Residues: CASSKSNWHDRVDPYEQYF.

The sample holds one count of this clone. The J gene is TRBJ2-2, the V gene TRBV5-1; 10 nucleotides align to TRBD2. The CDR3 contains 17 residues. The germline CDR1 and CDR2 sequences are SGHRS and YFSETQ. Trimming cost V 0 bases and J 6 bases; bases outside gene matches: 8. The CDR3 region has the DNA TGCGCCAGCAGCTTGGAGCGCCTAGCGGGAGCGTCCGGGGAGCTGTTTTTT. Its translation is CASSLERLAGASGELFF.

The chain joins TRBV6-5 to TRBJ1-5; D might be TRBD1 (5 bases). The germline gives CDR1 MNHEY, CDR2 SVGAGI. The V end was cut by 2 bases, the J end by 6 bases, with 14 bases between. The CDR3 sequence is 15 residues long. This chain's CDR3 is CASSYQGRSGQPQHF. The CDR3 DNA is TGTGCCAGCAGTTACCAGGGCAGGAGTGGTCAGCCCCAGCATTTT.

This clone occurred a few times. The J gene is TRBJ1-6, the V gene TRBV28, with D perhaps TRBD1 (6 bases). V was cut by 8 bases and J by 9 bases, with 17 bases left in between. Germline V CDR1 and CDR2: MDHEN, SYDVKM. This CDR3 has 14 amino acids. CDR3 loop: CASSPPNRASPLHF. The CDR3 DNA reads TGTGCCAGCTCCCCCCCAAACAGGGCTTCACCCCTCCACTTT.

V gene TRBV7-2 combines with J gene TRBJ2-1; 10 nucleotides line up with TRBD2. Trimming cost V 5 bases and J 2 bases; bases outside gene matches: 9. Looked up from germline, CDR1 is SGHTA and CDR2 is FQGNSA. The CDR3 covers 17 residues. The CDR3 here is CASSPHLAGGPYNEQFF. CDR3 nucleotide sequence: TGTGCCAGCAGCCCCCACTTAGCGGGAGGACCCTACAATGAGCAGTTCTTC.

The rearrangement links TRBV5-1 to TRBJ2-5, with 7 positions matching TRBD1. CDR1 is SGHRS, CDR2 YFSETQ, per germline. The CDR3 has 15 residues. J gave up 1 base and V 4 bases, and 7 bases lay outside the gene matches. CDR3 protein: CASSPRGQSQETQYF. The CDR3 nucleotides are TGCGCCAGCAGCCCCAGGGGACAGAGCCAAGAGACCCAGTACTTC.

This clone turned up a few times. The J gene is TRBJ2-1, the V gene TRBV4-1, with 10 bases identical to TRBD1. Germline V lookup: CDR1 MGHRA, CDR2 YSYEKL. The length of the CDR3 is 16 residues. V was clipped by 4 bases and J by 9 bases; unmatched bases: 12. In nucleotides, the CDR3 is TGCGCCAGCAGCCTAACCGGACAGGGGGAGGCTTTTGAGCAGTTCTTC. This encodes CASSLTGQGEAFEQFF.

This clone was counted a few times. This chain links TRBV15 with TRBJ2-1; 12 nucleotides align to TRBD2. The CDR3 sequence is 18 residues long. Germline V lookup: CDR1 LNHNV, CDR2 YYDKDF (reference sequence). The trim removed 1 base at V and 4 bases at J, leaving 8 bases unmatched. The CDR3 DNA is TGTGCCACCAGCAGAGGTTGGGCTAGCGGGAGGGCTTACAATGAGCAGTTCTTC. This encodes CATSRGWASGRAYNEQFF.

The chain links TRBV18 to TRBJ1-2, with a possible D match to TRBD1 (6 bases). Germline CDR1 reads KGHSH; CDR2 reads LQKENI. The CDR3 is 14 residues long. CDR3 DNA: TGTGCTTCGGCGAGAGAGGGGGGGCACTATGGCTACACCTTC. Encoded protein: CASAREGGHYGYTF.

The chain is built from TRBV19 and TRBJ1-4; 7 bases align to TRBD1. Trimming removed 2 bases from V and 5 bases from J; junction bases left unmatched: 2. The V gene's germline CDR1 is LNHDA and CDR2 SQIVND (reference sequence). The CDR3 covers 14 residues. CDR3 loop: CASSILTGNEKLFF. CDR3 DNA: TGTGCCAGTAGTATACTGACAGGGAATGAAAAACTGTTTTTT.

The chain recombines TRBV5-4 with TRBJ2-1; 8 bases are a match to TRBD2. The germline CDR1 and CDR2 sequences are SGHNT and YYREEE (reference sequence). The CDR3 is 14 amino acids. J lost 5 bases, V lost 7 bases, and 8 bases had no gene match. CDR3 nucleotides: TGTGCCAGCGGGAGCGGGAGTTCCGACAATGAGCAGTTCTTC. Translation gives CASGSGSSDNEQFF.

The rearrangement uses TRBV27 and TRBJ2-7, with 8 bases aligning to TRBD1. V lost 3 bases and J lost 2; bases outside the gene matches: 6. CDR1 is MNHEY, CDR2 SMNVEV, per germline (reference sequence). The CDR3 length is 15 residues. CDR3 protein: CASSFIGQGTYEQYF. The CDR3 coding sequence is TGTGCCAGCAGTTTTATCGGACAGGGTACCTACGAGCAGTACTTC.

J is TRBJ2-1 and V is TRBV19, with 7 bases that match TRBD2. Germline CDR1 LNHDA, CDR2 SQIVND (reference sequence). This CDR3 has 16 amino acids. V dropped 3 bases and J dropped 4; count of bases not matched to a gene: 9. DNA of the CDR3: TGTGCCAGTAGTATGGCCGGCGGGAGTATTTACAATGAGCAGTTCTTC. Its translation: CASSMAGGSIYNEQFF.

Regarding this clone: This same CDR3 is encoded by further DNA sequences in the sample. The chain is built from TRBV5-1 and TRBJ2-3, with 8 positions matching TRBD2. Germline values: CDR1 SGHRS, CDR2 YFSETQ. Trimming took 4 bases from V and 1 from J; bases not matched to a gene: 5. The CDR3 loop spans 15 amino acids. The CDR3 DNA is TGCGCCAGCAGCAGTGGGCGGGGGGGCACAGATACGCAGTATTTT. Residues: CASSSGRGGTDTQYF.

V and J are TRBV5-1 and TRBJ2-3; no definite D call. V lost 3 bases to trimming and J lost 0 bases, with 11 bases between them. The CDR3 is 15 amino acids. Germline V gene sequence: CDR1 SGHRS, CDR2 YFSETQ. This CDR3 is CASSSWQVSTDTQYF. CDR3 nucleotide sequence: TGCGCCAGCAGCTCTTGGCAGGTTAGCACAGATACGCAGTATTTT.

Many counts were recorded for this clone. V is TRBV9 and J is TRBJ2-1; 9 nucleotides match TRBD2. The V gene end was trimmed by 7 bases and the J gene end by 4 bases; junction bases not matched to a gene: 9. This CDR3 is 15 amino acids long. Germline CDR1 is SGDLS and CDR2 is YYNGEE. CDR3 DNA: TGTGCCAGCTCCCTAGGACTAGCGTTATACAATGAGCAGTTCTTC. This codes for CASSLGLALYNEQFF.

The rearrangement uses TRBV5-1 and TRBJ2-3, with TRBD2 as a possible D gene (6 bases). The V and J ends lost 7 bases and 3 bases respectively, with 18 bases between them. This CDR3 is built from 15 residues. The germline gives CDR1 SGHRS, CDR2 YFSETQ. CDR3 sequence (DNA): TGCGCCAGCGGGCTCGGGGCTAGCGAGACAGATACGCAGTATTTT. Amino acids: CASGLGASETDTQYF.

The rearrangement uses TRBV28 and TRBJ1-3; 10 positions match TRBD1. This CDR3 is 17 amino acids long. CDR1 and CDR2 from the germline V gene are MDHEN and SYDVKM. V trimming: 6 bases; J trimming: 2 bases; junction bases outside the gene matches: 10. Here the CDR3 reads CASSFPGGQGAGNTIYF. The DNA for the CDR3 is TGTGCCAGCAGCTTCCCCGGAGGACAGGGGGCTGGAAACACCATATATTTT.

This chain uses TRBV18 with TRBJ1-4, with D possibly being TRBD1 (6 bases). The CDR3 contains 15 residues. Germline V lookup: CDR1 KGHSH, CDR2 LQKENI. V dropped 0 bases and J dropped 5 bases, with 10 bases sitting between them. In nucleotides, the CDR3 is TGTGCCAGCTCACCACCGACAGGAGCGAATGAAAAACTGTTTTTT. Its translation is CASSPPTGANEKLFF.

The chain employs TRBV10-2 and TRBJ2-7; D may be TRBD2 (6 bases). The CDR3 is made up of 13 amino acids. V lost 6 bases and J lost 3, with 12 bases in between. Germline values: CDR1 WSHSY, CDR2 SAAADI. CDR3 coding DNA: TGCGCCAGCAGCAGACCGGGGGTCTACGAGCAGTACTTC. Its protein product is CASSRPGVYEQYF.

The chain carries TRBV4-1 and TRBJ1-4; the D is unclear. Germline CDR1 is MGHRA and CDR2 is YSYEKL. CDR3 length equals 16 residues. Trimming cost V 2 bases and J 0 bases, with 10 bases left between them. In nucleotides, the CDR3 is TGCGCCAGCAGCCAAAGGGCGGGAGCAACTAATGAAAAACTGTTTTTT. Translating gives CASSQRAGATNEKLFF.

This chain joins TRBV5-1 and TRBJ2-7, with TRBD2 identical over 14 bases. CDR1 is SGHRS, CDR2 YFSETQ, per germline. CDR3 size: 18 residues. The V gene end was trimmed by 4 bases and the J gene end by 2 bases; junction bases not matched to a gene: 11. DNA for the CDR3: TGCGCCAGCAGCCCAAGACTAGCGGGAGGGCCTACCCCCTACGAGCAGTACTTC. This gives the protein CASSPRLAGGPTPYEQYF. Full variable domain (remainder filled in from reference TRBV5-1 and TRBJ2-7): KAGVTQTPRYLIKTRGQQVTLSCSPISGHRSVSWYQQTPGQGLQFLFEYFSETQRNKGNFPGRFSGRQFSNSRSEMNVSTLELGDSALYLCASSPRLAGGPTPYEQYFGPGTRLTVT.

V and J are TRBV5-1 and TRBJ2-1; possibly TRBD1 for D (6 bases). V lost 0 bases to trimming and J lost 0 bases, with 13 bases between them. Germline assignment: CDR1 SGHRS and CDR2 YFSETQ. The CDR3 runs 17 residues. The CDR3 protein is CASSLAPGATSYNEQFF. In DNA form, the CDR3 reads TGCGCCAGCAGCTTGGCCCCAGGGGCGACCTCCTACAATGAGCAGTTCTTC.

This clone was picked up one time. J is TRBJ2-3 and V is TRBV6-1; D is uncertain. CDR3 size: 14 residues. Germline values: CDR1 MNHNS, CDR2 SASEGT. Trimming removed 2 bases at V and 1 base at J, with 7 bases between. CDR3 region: CASSEILGTDTQYF. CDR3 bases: TGTGCCAGCAGTGAAATTCTAGGCACAGATACGCAGTATTTT.

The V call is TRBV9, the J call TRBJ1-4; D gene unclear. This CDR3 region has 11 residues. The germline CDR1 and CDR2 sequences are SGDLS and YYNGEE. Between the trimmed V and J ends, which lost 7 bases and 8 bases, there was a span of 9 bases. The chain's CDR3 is CASASSEKLFF. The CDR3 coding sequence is TGTGCCAGCGCGAGTTCGGAAAAACTGTTTTTT.

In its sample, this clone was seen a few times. Here the CDR3 DNA reads TGTGCCAGCAGTGAGGACGGGGGGGACGAGCAGTACTTC. Protein: CASSEDGGDEQYF. The rearrangement uses TRBV2 and TRBJ2-7; 8 bases line up with TRBD2. The CDR3 covers 13 residues. In germline, CDR1 is SNHLY, CDR2 FYNNEI. The junction had 3 bases not matched to a gene; V was cut back by 3 bases and J by 5 bases.

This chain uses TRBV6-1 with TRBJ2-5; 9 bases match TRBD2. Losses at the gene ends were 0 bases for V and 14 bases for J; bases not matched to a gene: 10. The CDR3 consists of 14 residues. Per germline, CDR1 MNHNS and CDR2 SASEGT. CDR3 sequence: CASSEAGGSGREYF. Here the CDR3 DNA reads TGTGCCAGCAGTGAAGCGGGTGGTAGCGGGAGAGAATACTTC.